The 12 T cell receptor beta chains listed next were all sequenced from one sample in a study of CD8 T cells in Susac syndrome. RNA totalling about 0.45 to 1 ug underwent reverse transcription with random hexamers. TCRdb reanalysed the immunoSEQ multiplex PCR reads using MiXCR and keeps one entry per CDR3 protein. This sample has around 130,000 distinct CDR3 sequences, with around 95% found just once. Sequences were obtained from CD4+ T cells from PBMCs. The source of these receptors is a human donor in good health.

The chain uses TRBV30 and TRBJ2-1, with TRBD1 matching 11 bases. CDR3 length: 15 amino acids. The germline CDR1 and CDR2 sequences are GTSNPN and SVGIG (reference sequence). The V segment lost 4 bases and the J segment 6 bases; nucleotides outside the gene matches: 8. Here the CDR3 reads CAWTAGTGGVNEQFF. CDR3 in DNA: TGTGCCTGGACCGCCGGGACAGGGGGTGTCAATGAGCAGTTCTTC. Full variable domain (missing parts from reference TRBV30 and TRBJ2-1): SQTIHQWPATLVQPVGSPLSLECTVEGTSNPNLYWYRQAAGRGLQLLFYSVGIGQISSEVPQNLSASRPQDRQFILSSKKLLLSDSGFYLCAWTAGTGGVNEQFFGPGTRLTVL.

The rearrangement links TRBV7-2 to TRBJ2-1; D not resolved. The ends were cut back, 1 base at V and 1 base at J, with 8 bases in the middle. The germline V gene has CDR1 SGHTA and CDR2 FQGNSA. The CDR3 has 15 residues. CDR3 protein: CASSLGSGSYNEQFF. The CDR3 coding sequence is TGTGCCAGCAGCTTAGGATCCGGATCCTACAATGAGCAGTTCTTC.

The chain uses TRBV7-9 and TRBJ2-1; the D gene is possibly TRBD2 (5 bases). Trimming took 0 bases from V and 5 from J, leaving 5 bases between them. The CDR3 runs 13 residues. Germline V gene sequence: CDR1 SEHNR, CDR2 FQNEAQ (reference sequence). The CDR3 DNA sequence: TGTGCCAGCAGCTTAGCGGGAGACAATGAGCAGTTCTTC. Translating it yields CASSLAGDNEQFF.

The chain carries TRBV7-8 and TRBJ1-5, with a weak D call TRBD1 (6 bases). In germline, CDR1 is SGHVS, CDR2 FQNEAQ. This CDR3 is 15 amino acids long. V lost 0 bases and J 5 bases, leaving 11 bases between the germline ends. The CDR3 spells CASSLARKGDQPQHF. In DNA, the CDR3 is TGTGCCAGCAGCTTAGCGCGGAAGGGGGATCAGCCCCAGCATTTT.

A single count supports this clonotype. The chain employs TRBV29-1 and TRBJ2-7; TRBD2 aligns across 7 bases. The CDR3 length is 12 residues. Trimming took 5 bases from V and 3 from J; bases not matched to a gene: 4. Germline assignment: CDR1 SQVTM and CDR2 ANQGSEA. The CDR3 DNA reads as TGCAGCGTTACTAGCGATTACTACGAGCAGTACTTC. Its protein product is CSVTSDYYEQYF.

The chain couples TRBV29-1 to TRBJ2-1; unclear D gene. The CDR3 is 13 residues long. Germline V gene lookup returns CDR1 SQVTM and CDR2 ANQGSEA. V shed 4 bases and J shed 4 bases, with 11 bases lying between them. The CDR3 DNA follows: TGCAGCGTTGCGGGTTCAGAATACAATGAGCAGTTCTTC. Amino acids: CSVAGSEYNEQFF.

The gene calls are TRBV29-1 and TRBJ2-3; 9 positions match TRBD2. The V gene's germline CDR1 is SQVTM and CDR2 ANQGSEA. V lost 5 bases to trimming and J lost 4 bases; unmatched junction nucleotides: 4. The CDR3 has 13 amino acids. The CDR3 DNA is TGCAGCGTTCTAGCGGGGAAGGCAGATACGCAGTATTTT. Its protein is CSVLAGKADTQYF.

The chain is built from TRBV28 and TRBJ2-3; D could derive from TRBD1 or TRBD2 (5 bases each). Germline V gene sequence: CDR1 MDHEN, CDR2 SYDVKM. V was shortened by 5 bases and J by 1 base, with 19 bases between the two germline ends. CDR3 size: 17 residues. The CDR3 DNA is TGTGCCAGCAGTCTCCCCCTTACGGGGCGGGGCACAGATACGCAGTATTTT. Translating gives CASSLPLTGRGTDTQYF. The entire variable domain, with the rest obtained from reference TRBV28 and TRBJ2-3, is as follows: DVKVTQSSRYLVKRTGEKVFLECVQDMDHENMFWYRQDPGLGLRLIYFSYDVKMKEKGDIPEGYSVSREKKERFSLILESASTNQTSMYLCASSLPLTGRGTDTQYFGPGTRLTVL.

The chain uses TRBV7-2 and TRBJ2-7, with D hard to call. The CDR3 has 14 amino acids. Germline assignment: CDR1 SGHTA and CDR2 FQGNSA. The ends were cut back, 5 bases at V and 2 bases at J, with 13 bases in the middle. Here the CDR3 DNA reads TGTGCCAGCAGCCCCCCCCTCCGTCCCTACGAGCAGTACTTC. Its protein is CASSPPLRPYEQYF.

This chain uses TRBV5-1 with TRBJ2-5, with D uncertain. V lost 4 bases and J lost 5, with 15 bases in between. In germline, CDR1 is SGHRS, CDR2 YFSETQ. This CDR3 is built from 14 residues. CDR3 protein: CASSPRTAGETQYF. Here the CDR3 DNA reads TGCGCCAGCAGCCCGCGGACGGCCGGGGAGACCCAGTACTTC. Variable domain in full (rest from reference TRBV5-1 and TRBJ2-5): KAGVTQTPRYLIKTRGQQVTLSCSPISGHRSVSWYQQTPGQGLQFLFEYFSETQRNKGNFPGRFSGRQFSNSRSEMNVSTLELGDSALYLCASSPRTAGETQYFGPGTRLLVL.

This sequence joins TRBV2 and TRBJ1-5; 8 bases line up with TRBD1. J was trimmed by 2 bases and V by 11 bases; bases with no gene match: 5. The CDR3 spans 13 residues. CDR1 and CDR2 (germline): SNHLY, FYNNEI. CDR3 coding DNA: TGTGCCGGCAAACAGGGGGGCAATCAGCCCCAGCATTTT. Translation: CAGKQGGNQPQHF.

The V gene is TRBV12-3 or TRBV12-4, the J gene TRBJ1-4; weak D call: TRBD1 (5 bases). V was pared by 5 bases and J by 8 bases, with 12 bases between. The CDR3 sequence is 13 residues long. CDR3 in DNA: TGTGCCAGCAGTCCTGGGACCGGAGAAAAACTGTTTTTT. Protein: CASSPGTGEKLFF.